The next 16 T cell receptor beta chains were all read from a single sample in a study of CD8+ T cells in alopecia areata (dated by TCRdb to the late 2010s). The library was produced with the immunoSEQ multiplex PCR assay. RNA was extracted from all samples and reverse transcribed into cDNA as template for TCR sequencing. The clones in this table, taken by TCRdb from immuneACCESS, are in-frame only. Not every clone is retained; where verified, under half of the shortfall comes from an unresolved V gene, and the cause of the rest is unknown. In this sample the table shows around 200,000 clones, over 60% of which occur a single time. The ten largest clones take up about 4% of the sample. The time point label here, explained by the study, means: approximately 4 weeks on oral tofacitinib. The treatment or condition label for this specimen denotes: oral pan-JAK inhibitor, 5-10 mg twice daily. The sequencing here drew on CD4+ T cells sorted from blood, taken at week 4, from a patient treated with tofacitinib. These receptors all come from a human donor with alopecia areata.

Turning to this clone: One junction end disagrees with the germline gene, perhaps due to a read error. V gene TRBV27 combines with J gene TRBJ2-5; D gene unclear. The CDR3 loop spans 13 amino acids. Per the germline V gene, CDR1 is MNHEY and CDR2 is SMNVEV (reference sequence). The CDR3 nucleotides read TGTGCCAGCAGTTTATCGCCCCAAGGGACCCAGTACTTC. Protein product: CASSLSPQGTQYF.

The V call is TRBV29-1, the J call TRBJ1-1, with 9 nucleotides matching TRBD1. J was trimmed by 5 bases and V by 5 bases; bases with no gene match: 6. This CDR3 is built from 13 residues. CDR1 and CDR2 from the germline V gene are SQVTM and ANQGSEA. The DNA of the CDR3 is TGCAGCGTTCTATTGACAGGGGGGACTGAAGCTTTCTTT. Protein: CSVLLTGGTEAFF.

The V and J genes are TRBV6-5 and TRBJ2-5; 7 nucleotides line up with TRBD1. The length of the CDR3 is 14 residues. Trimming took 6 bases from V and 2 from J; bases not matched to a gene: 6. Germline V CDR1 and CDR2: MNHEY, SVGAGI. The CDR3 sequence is CASSRGTGQETQYF. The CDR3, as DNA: TGTGCCAGCAGCAGGGGGACGGGACAAGAGACCCAGTACTTC.

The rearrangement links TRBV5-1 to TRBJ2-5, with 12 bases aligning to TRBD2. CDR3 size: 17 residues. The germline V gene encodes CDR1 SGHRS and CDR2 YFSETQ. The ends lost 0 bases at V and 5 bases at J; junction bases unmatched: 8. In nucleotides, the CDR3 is TGCGCCAGCAGCTTGGGACAACTAGCGGGGGGATTGGAGACCCAGTACTTC. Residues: CASSLGQLAGGLETQYF.

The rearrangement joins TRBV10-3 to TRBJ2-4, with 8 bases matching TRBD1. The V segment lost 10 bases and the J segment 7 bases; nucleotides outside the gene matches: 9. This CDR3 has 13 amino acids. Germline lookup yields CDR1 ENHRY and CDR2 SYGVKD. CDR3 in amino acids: CATSVTGENIQYF. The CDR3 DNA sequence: TGTGCCACTAGTGTGACAGGGGAGAACATTCAGTACTTC.

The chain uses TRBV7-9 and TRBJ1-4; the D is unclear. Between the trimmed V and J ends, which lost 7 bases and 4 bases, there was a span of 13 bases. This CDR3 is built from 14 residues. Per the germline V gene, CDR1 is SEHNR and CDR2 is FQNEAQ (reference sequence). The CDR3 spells CASTRTADNEKLFF. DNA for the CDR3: TGTGCCAGCACCCGGACGGCCGATAATGAAAAACTGTTTTTT.

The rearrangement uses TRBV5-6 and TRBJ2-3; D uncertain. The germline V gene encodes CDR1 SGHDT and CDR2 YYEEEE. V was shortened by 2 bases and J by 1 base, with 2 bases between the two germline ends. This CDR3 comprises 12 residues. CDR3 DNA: TGTGCCAGCAGCTTTGGCACAGATACGCAGTATTTT. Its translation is CASSFGTDTQYF.

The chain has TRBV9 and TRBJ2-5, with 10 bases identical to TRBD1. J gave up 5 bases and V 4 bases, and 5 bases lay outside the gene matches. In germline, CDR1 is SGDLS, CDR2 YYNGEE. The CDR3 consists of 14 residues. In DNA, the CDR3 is TGTGCCAGCAGCTCAGACAGGGGGCAGGAGACCCAGTACTTC. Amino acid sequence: CASSSDRGQETQYF. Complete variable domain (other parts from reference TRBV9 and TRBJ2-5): DSGVTQTPKHLITATGQRVTLRCSPRSGDLSVYWYQQSLDQGLQFLIQYYNGEERAKGNILERFSAQQFPDLHSELNLSSLELGDSALYFCASSSDRGQETQYFGPGTRLLVL.

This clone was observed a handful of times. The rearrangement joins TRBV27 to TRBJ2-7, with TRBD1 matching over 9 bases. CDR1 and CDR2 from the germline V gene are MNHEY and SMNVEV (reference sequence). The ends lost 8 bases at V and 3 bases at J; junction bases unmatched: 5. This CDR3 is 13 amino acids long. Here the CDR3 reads CASARDRDYEQYF. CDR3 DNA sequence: TGTGCCAGCGCAAGGGACAGGGACTACGAGCAGTACTTC.

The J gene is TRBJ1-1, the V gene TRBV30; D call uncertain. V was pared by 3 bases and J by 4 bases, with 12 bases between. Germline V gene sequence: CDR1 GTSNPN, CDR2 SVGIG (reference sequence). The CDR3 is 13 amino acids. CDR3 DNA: TGTGCCTGGAGCGCCTCGCGGGGCACTGAAGCTTTCTTT. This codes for CAWSASRGTEAFF. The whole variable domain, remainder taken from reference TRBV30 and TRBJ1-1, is SQTIHQWPATLVQPVGSPLSLECTVEGTSNPNLYWYRQAAGRGLQLLFYSVGIGQISSEVPQNLSASRPQDRQFILSSKKLLLSDSGFYLCAWSASRGTEAFFGQGTRLTVV.

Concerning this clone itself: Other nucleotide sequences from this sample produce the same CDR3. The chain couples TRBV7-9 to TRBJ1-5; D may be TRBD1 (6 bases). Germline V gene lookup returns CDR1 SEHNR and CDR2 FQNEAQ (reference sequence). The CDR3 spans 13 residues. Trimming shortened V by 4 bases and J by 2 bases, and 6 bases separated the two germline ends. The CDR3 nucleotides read TGTGCCAGCAGCTCAGGGGGCAATCAGCCCCAGCATTTT. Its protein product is CASSSGGNQPQHF.

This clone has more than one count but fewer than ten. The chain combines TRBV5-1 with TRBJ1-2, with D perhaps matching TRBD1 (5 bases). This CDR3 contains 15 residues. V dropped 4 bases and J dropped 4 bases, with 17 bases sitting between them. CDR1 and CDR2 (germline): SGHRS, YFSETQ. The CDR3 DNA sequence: TGCGCCAGCAGCCCTGGGGGTCCTCCCATCTATGGCTACACCTTC. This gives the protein CASSPGGPPIYGYTF. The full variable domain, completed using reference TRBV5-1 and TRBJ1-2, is KAGVTQTPRYLIKTRGQQVTLSCSPISGHRSVSWYQQTPGQGLQFLFEYFSETQRNKGNFPGRFSGRQFSNSRSEMNVSTLELGDSALYLCASSPGGPPIYGYTFGSGTRLTVV.

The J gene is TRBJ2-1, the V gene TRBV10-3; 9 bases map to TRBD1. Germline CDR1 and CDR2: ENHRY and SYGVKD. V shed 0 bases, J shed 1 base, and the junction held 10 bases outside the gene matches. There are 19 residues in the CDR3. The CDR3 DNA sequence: TGTGCCATCAGTGAGTCGACTCGGACAGGGGAGAGGTCCTACAATGAGCAGTTCTTC. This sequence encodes CAISESTRTGERSYNEQFF.

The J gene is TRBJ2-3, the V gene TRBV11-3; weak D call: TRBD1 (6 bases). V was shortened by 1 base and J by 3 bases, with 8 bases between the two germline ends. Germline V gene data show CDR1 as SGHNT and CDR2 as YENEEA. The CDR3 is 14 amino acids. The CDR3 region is CASSLVRGTDTQYF. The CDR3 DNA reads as TGTGCCAGCAGCTTAGTCAGGGGTACAGATACGCAGTATTTT.

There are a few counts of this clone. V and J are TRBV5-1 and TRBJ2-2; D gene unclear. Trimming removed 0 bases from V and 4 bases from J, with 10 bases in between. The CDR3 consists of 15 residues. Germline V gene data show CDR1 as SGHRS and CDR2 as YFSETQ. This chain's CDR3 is CASSLGTPGTGELFF. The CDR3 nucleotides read TGCGCCAGCAGCTTGGGAACACCGGGCACCGGGGAGCTGTTTTTT.

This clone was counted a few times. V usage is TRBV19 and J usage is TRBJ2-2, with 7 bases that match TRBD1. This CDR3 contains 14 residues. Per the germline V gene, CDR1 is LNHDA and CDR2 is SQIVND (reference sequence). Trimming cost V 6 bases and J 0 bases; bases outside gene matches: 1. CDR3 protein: CASRGQTNTGELFF. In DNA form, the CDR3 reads TGTGCCAGTAGGGGACAGACGAACACCGGGGAGCTGTTTTTT.